This T cell receptor (beta chain) was sequenced in a study of response to subunit inactivated influenza vaccine. This CDR3 region has 13 residues. Trimming shortened V by 3 bases and J by 4 bases, and 9 bases separated the two germline ends. In germline, CDR1 is LGHDT, CDR2 YNNKEL (reference sequence). TCRdb analysed the RT-PCR reads with MiXCR anew, one entry per CDR3 protein. The table shows 280,000 or so distinct CDR3 sequences, with less than 25% occurring only once. The sequence came from a man aged 50 to 69 who received an inactivated influenza vaccine. This chain uses TRBV3-1 with TRBJ1-2, with no clear D. The sample in question was PBMCs from blood, obtained less than 22 months after vaccination. The chain's CDR3 is CASSQVLSYGYTF. CDR3 nucleotides: TGTGCCAGCAGCCAGGTCCTGTCCTATGGCTACACCTTC.